This paragraph covers one T cell receptor (beta chain) sequence. Its cognate antigen has yet to be identified. The input lacks base qualities; no much larger clone sits a single base away. Using the deep immunoSEQ assay, multiplex PCR amplified TCR CDR3 regions from genomic DNA. Extracted genomic DNA from each cell subset was distributed evenly across all wells of several immunoSEQ 96-well plates, and each plate was treated as a replicate. For sorted subsets, around 200 ng genomic DNA, equal to about 30,000 T cell genomes, was loaded into each replicate PCR. The purified libraries were quantified using a Qubit 3.0 fluorometer, sized with a Bioanalyzer 2100, and then quantified again using the KAPA Library Quantification kit. A separate single-read 150-cycle Illumina NextSeq 550 flow cell was used to sequence each immunoSEQ 96-well plate. In the paper's pipeline: Because only junctional sequences without quality scores were contained in the immunoSEQ output, filtering matching that applied to full-length reads could not be performed. Sequences were annotated with PyIR, a Python wrapper for IgBLAST v1.9, and V/J genes and CDR3 were assigned using IMGT germline references. Reads were removed for weak V/J assignments (E-value above 1e-6), missing CDR3, stop codons, out-of-frame junctions, or ambiguous translated residues. A V3J clonotype was defined by an identical inferred V gene, J gene, and CDR3 amino acid sequence. To compute the percentage overlap between repertoires, the number of shared unique clonotypes was divided by the size of the smaller repertoire. Three approaches were used to assess repertoire richness: RTK rarefaction, the Chao1 estimator, and Recon v2.1 estimates of unobserved clonotypes. For all TCRbeta clonotypes obtained by the gDNA method from a handful of donors, generation probabilities were computed with OLGA. As stored in TCRdb, this immuneACCESS dataset retains in-frame rearrangements with V and J assigned. A fraction of the clones does not appear; measured against another copy, unresolved V genes explain less than half of the discrepancy, and the remainder lacks a known reason. Clone size and V and J calls were adopted from that table, with D and trimming inferred from the DNA. Here the sample has about 2.3 million clones; about 92% occur a single time. The ten largest make up roughly 0.36% of the sample.

The junction shows trimming of 1 base on V and 4 bases on J, and the gene matches do not reach 6 bases of it. Taken from cysteine to phenylalanine, the CDR3 has 16 residues. Here the CDR3 DNA is all that survives: 48 bases in frame from base 1. According to the germline V gene, CDR1 reads SGDLS and CDR2 reads YYNGEE. These data come from a study of shared clonotypes between healthy human individuals (dated by TCRdb to the early 2020s). Study-level background: The cohort comprised a couple of women and three men aged 18 to 49 years. For each donor, three plates each were used for CD4 naive and CD4 memory, two plates were used for CD8 naive, and one plate was used for CD8 memory. Blood TCR repertoires of about 5 healthy adults were deeply sequenced to estimate repertoire size and the extent of clonotype sharing between individuals. Different laboratories and diverse techniques were used to prepare libraries and sequence TCR repertoires, to increase sequencing depth and limit assay-specific biases. Each donor's leukapheresis produced roughly between roughly 0.85 and 9 billion PBMCs.

The full study reports these points: Sampling was restricted to blood, and TCR repertoires in tissue are likely to differ from TCR repertoires in blood. Clonotypes shared by all four sorted-subset donors showed higher generation probabilities than non-shared clonotypes. Rarefaction of sorted-subset datasets indicated incomplete sequencing despite the large sequencing depth. Larger estimated clonotype richness was generally found for naive subsets than for memory subsets. The small number of donors limited the genetic and exposure-history diversity represented. Across a few donors, about 5.2% of naive CD4, around 3.3% of naive CD8, 2% to 2.5% of memory CD4, and 0.4% of memory CD8 clonotypes were shared. Pairwise subsampling indicated that sequencing depth was expected to affect the degree of clonotype sharing among donors.

The donors were healthy, HIV-negative adults with no recently reported acute infections or vaccinations. All donors were Caucasian adults living in Nashville, Tennessee, USA. CD4+ T cells were enriched by magnetic negative selection; naive cells were then positively selected on CD45RA, and the negative fraction formed the memory subset. After blood collection by leukapheresis, PBMCs were isolated using Ficoll-Histopaque density gradient centrifugation and then cryopreserved in the vapor phase of liquid nitrogen. Analytical flow cytometry was used to check the purity and quantity of every magnetically sorted T cell population. Genomic DNA was isolated from every sorted fraction and measured by UV absorbance on a Nanodrop 2000c.

Sequencing used naive CD4+ T cells from PBMCs. The cell subset or site label here, explained by the study, means: CD45RA+ positively selected. This sequence originates from a man between 18 and 35 years old in good health. Some clones in this sample may be carry-over from other donors' samples. The chain employs TRBV9 and TRBJ2-2, and TRBD1 aligns with 8 junction nucleotides. DNA sequence: TGTGCCAGCAGCGTAATTGGACAGGGTGCCACCGGGGAGCTGTTTTTT. The translation is CASSVIGQGATGELFF.